Listed here are 18 T cell receptor beta chains from one sample, sequenced in a study of blood T cells in healthy people across ages. With a J-beta primer mix and a sample-barcoded 5' primer, a second PCR ran 7 to 11 cycles. One entry per CDR3 protein results from TCRdb running MiXCR on the 5' RACE reads. The repertoire has about 640,000 distinct CDR3 sequences, about 53% of them found once; the top ten carry approximately 37%. Sequenced input: blood. These receptor sequences come from a man aged 60 to 75 in good health.

V is TRBV4-1 and J is TRBJ2-3; possibly TRBD1 or TRBD2 for D (5 bases each). V was shortened by 3 bases and J by 6 bases, with 16 bases between the two germline ends. CDR1 is MGHRA, CDR2 YSYEKL, per germline. The CDR3 sequence is 15 residues long. The CDR3 sequence is CASSHAGTTGDTQYF. The CDR3 DNA reads as TGCGCCAGCAGCCACGCCGGGACCACGGGGGATACGCAGTATTTT.

This clonotype came up once. The chain recombines TRBV14 with TRBJ1-2; D ambiguous. The V gene's germline CDR1 is SGHDN and CDR2 FVKESK. The ends were cut back, 1 base at V and 2 bases at J, with 14 bases in the middle. This CDR3 has 16 residues. CDR3 in amino acids: CASSQAVGRKNYGYTF. The CDR3 bases are TGTGCCAGCAGCCAAGCAGTCGGCAGAAAGAACTATGGCTACACCTTC. The variable domain in full, completed from reference TRBV14 and TRBJ1-2, reads EAGVTQFPSHSVIEKGQTVTLRCDPISGHDNLYWYRRVMGKEIKFLLHFVKESKQDESGMPNNRFLAERTGGTYSTLKVQPAELEDSGVYFCASSQAVGRKNYGYTFGSGTRLTVV.

V usage is TRBV10-2 and J usage is TRBJ2-7, with TRBD1 matching 8 bases. The J call may be mistaken, given a closer DNA end match to TRBJ2-5. This CDR3 comprises 16 residues. Germline CDR1 is WSHSY and CDR2 is SAAADI. CDR3 loop: CASRSTTGGGGETQYF. The CDR3 nucleotides are TGCGCCAGCAGAAGTACAACAGGGGGAGGTGGAGAGACCCAGTACTTC.

The V gene is TRBV15, the J gene TRBJ2-2; D is uncertain. V dropped 3 bases and J dropped 3 bases, with 11 bases sitting between them. This CDR3 is 15 amino acids long. Germline CDR1 reads LNHNV; CDR2 reads YYDKDF (reference sequence). Here the CDR3 reads CATSRSRKDTGELFF. The CDR3 DNA follows: TGTGCCACCAGCAGGTCCCGGAAAGACACCGGGGAGCTGTTTTTT.

This clonotype was picked up a small number of times. V and J are TRBV5-1 and TRBJ2-1; D is ambiguous. This CDR3 is built from 12 residues. Looked up from germline, CDR1 is SGHRS and CDR2 is YFSETQ. V lost 4 bases, J lost 6 bases, and 8 bases lay in between. The CDR3 sequence is CASSPAFNEQFF. CDR3 coding DNA: TGCGCCAGCAGCCCAGCATTCAATGAGCAGTTCTTC.

The V gene is TRBV3-1, the J gene TRBJ2-3; 7 nucleotides agree with TRBD2. V lost 1 base, J lost 2 bases, and 6 bases stayed unmatched. Germline CDR1 and CDR2: LGHDT and YNNKEL (reference sequence). The length of the CDR3 is 16 residues. In DNA, the CDR3 is TGTGCCAGCAGCCAAGGATCGGGGGGTACCACAGATACGCAGTATTTT. This translates into CASSQGSGGTTDTQYF.

The rearrangement joins TRBV24-1 to TRBJ2-3; no clear D gene. The germline CDR1 and CDR2 sequences are KGHDR and SFDVKD. The CDR3 is 15 amino acids. Trimming cost V 2 bases and J 3 bases, with 11 bases left between them. CDR3 region: CATSDWAGTTDTQYF. Here the CDR3 DNA reads TGTGCCACCAGTGATTGGGCAGGTACGACAGATACGCAGTATTTT.

In its sample, this clonotype was seen once. This rearrangement joins TRBV15 to TRBJ2-6; D possibly uses TRBD1 or TRBD2 (7 bases each). V was shortened by 2 bases and J by 1 base, with 18 bases between the two germline ends. Germline CDR1 LNHNV, CDR2 YYDKDF (reference sequence). The CDR3 has 19 residues. The DNA of the CDR3 is TGTGCCACCAGCAGAAGGCGACAGGGAGCGGGATCTGGGGCCAACGTCCTGACTTTC. Translating it yields CATSRRRQGAGSGANVLTF.

This clonotype was detected a few times. CDR3 nucleotides: TGTGCCAGCAGCCAAGCACTAGGAGCTGAGCAGTTCTTC. Protein sequence: CASSQALGAEQFF. V is TRBV4-2 and J is TRBJ2-1; TRBD2 is a possible D gene (5 bases). Germline V CDR1 and CDR2: LGHNA, YNFKEQ. This CDR3 contains 13 residues. Trimming took off 1 base at V and 9 bases at J, with 10 bases between the two ends.

The gene calls are TRBV5-1 and TRBJ1-6; D possibly corresponds to TRBD1 (5 bases). This CDR3 is built from 20 residues. Trimming pared 0 bases from V and 0 bases from J, leaving 19 bases between. CDR1 and CDR2 (germline): SGHRS, YFSETQ. CDR3 coding DNA: TGCGCCAGCAGCTTGGCCTGGGGCCAAATCGAGGGCTCCTATAATTCACCCCTCCACTTT. It translates to CASSLAWGQIEGSYNSPLHF.

This sequence joins TRBV7-2 and TRBJ2-1; TRBD2 matches at 13 bases. This CDR3 spans 15 amino acids. CDR1 SGHTA and CDR2 FQGNSA come from the germline V gene. J was trimmed by 9 bases and V by 5 bases; bases with no gene match: 7. CDR3 bases: TGTGCCAGCAGCCTCCGGACTAGCGGGGGCCCTGAGCAGTTCTTC. Protein: CASSLRTSGGPEQFF.

The chain uses TRBV7-2 and TRBJ1-5; D unclear. Between the trimmed V and J ends, which lost 5 bases and 6 bases, there was a span of 8 bases. Germline loops: CDR1 SGHTA, CDR2 FQGNSA. The CDR3 is 12 residues long. The CDR3 DNA sequence: TGTGCCAGCAGCGTATCGGGTCAGCCCCAGCATTTT. It is translated as CASSVSGQPQHF.

This clonotype was detected once. The V call is TRBV6-2 or TRBV6-3, the J call TRBJ2-7; 8 bases match TRBD2. V lost 6 bases to trimming and J lost 2 bases; unmatched junction nucleotides: 9. This CDR3 is 15 amino acids long. CDR1 is MNHEY and CDR2 is SVGEGT in the germline V gene. CDR3 DNA sequence: TGTGCCAGCAGCAGAGCGGGAGTACTAACCTACGAGCAGTACTTC. Its translation is CASSRAGVLTYEQYF.

In this sample, this clonotype turned up once. The chain combines TRBV20-1 with TRBJ2-1; D uncertain. Looked up from germline, CDR1 is DFQATT and CDR2 is SNEGSKA (reference sequence). The CDR3 extends over 15 amino acids. Trimming removed 1 base at V and 2 bases at J, with 12 bases between. The DNA for the CDR3 is TGCAGTGCTAGAGTTCCAGGAATAACCTACAATGAGCAGTTCTTC. This sequence encodes CSARVPGITYNEQFF.

The CDR3 DNA sequence: TGTGCCAGCAGTGAACCCGGGACCCAGTACTTC. This codes for CASSEPGTQYF. This chain uses TRBV2 with TRBJ2-7; D call uncertain. The DNA end lines up better with TRBJ2-5; the J call may be wrong. The germline gives CDR1 SNHLY, CDR2 FYNNEI. CDR3 length: 11 residues.

This chain links TRBV5-1 with TRBJ1-6, with no clear D. Trimming took 0 bases from V and 5 from J, leaving 9 bases between them. Per the germline V gene, CDR1 is SGHRS and CDR2 is YFSETQ. The length of the CDR3 is 15 residues. Written as DNA, the CDR3 is TGCGCCAGCAGCTTGGTACCAGGCCATAATTCACCCCTCCACTTT. Encoded protein: CASSLVPGHNSPLHF.

The chain couples TRBV12-3 or TRBV12-4 to TRBJ1-2, with TRBD1 identical over 7 bases. V lost 9 bases to trimming and J lost 7 bases; unmatched junction nucleotides: 8. The CDR3 runs to 12 residues. The CDR3 DNA reads TGTGCCAGTAGTCCAGACAGGGCTGGCTACACCTTC. Its protein product is CASSPDRAGYTF.

A few counts support this clonotype. This chain connects TRBV20-1 to TRBJ2-7, with 9 bases that match TRBD2. The J call may be mistaken, given a closer DNA end match to TRBJ2-5. Germline CDR1 and CDR2: DFQATT and SNEGSKA (reference sequence). The CDR3 covers 15 residues. CDR3 loop: CSAPIPGLAGETQYF. For the CDR3, the DNA is TGCAGTGCTCCGATACCGGGACTAGCTGGAGAGACCCAGTACTTC.